A few counts support the clone carrying this T cell receptor beta chain. Its antigen is not known. This entry is derived from a study of cytotoxic CD8 clonotypes in ibrutinib-treated CLL. On the study more broadly: IGHV unmutated about 17; relapsed/refractory 11; treatment-naive roughly 14. Findings of the study overall: Public clonotypes were uncommon and contracted or stayed stable on treatment. Different sampling times were used for sustained-remission and progressing patients.

Germline CDR1 is SGHTA and CDR2 is FQGTGA. The CDR3 covers 16 residues. V shed 1 base, J shed 3 bases, and the junction held 3 bases outside the gene matches. The planned depth of sequencing spanned 1 in 200,000 to 1 in 1 million T cells. Data came from immunoSEQ multiplex PCR; TCRdb stores just in-frame clones and leaves some out. The table lists tens of thousands of clones, about half of them singletons. The gene calls are TRBV7-3 and TRBJ2-1, with 10 bases fitting TRBD2. The starting material was PBMCs, obtained after 12 months of ibrutinib treatment. The TCR sequence derives from a human donor with chronic lymphocytic leukemia. CDR3 in amino acids: CASSLMSSGSYNEQFF. For the CDR3, the DNA is TGTGCCAGCAGCTTAATGTCTAGCGGGAGCTACAATGAGCAGTTCTTC.